This T cell receptor (beta chain) derives from a study of control samples from healthy donors and cancer patients. TCRdb's copy holds only in-frame clones and misses some; the assay was immunoSEQ multiplex PCR. The table has 150,000 to 200,000 clones, 85% to 90% seen once. CDR1 ENHRY and CDR2 SYGVKD come from the germline V gene. The CDR3 length is 15 residues. V lost 10 bases to trimming and J lost 0 bases, with 15 bases between them. This chain uses TRBV10-3 with TRBJ2-2, with no clear D. The receptor was derived from a young man in good health. Sequencing was carried out using blood. The CDR3 sequence is CATLGEGTNTGELFF. As DNA, the CDR3 is TGTGCCACCCTCGGTGAAGGGACGAACACCGGGGAGCTGTTTTTT.